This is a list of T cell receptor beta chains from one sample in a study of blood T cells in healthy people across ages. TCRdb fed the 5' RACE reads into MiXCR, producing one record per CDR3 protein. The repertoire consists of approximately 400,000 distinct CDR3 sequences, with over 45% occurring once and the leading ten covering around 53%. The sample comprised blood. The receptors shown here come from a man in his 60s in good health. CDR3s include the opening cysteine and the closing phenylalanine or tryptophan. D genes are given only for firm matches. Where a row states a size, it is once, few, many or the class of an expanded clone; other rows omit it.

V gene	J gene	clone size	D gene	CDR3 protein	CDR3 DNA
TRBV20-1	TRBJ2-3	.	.	CGGLTLDTQYF	TGCGGGGGGCTTACCTTAGATACGCAGTATTTT
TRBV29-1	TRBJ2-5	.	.	CSAGGGGLHETQYF	TGCAGCGCCGGCGGGGGCGGCCTCCACGAGACCCAGTACTTC
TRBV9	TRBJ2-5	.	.	CASSALGSRTQETQYF	TGTGCCAGCAGCGCCCTAGGGTCGAGGACCCAAGAGACCCAGTACTTC
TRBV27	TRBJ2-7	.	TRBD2	CASSPQGGPSYEQYF	TGTGCCAGCAGTCCCCAGGGAGGGCCCTCCTACGAGCAGTACTTC
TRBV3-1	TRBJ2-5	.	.	CASSQDRGAPGGEQYF	TGTGCCAGCAGCCAAGATCGGGGAGCCCCCGGAGGGGAGCAGTACTTC
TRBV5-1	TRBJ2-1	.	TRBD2	CASSLGSGGSYNEQFF	TGCGCCAGCAGCTTAGGTAGCGGGGGCTCCTACAATGAGCAGTTCTTC
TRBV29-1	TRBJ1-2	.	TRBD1	CSVGQGAGGYTF	TGCAGCGTGGGACAGGGGGCAGGGGGCTACACCTTC
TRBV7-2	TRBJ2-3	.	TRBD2	CASSSGLAGVDTQYF	TGTGCCAGCAGCTCCGGACTAGCGGGAGTAGATACGCAGTATTTT
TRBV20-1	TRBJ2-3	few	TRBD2	CSASSPIAGGTDTQYF	TGCAGTGCTAGTAGCCCTATAGCGGGAGGCACAGATACGCAGTATTTT
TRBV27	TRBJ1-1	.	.	CASSVRPSTEAFF	TGTGCCAGCAGTGTAAGGCCGTCCACTGAAGCTTTCTTT
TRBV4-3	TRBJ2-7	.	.	CASSQDGRGGAYEQYF	TGCGCCAGCAGCCAAGACGGGAGAGGAGGAGCCTACGAGCAGTACTTC
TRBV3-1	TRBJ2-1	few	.	CASSQDLVSYNEQFF	TGTGCCAGCAGCCAAGATTTAGTTTCCTACAATGAGCAGTTCTTC
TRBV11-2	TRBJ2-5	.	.	CASSLRWGQYF	TGTGCCAGCAGCTTACGGTGGGGGCAGTACTTC
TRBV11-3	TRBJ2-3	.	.	CASSLDGGVGDTQYF	TGTGCCAGCAGCTTAGATGGAGGGGTGGGAGATACGCAGTATTTT
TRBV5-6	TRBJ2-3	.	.	CASETPGDTQYF	TGTGCCAGCGAAACCCCTGGGGATACGCAGTATTTT
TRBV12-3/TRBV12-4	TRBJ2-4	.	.	CASSRLGGGEGIQYF	TGTGCCAGCAGTCGCCTTGGAGGGGGGGAGGGGATTCAGTACTTC
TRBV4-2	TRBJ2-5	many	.	CASSRGRFQETQYF	TGTGCCAGCAGCCGAGGACGGTTTCAAGAGACCCAGTACTTC
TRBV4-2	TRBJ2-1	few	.	CASSQETTSPNEQFF	TGTGCCAGCAGCCAAGAGACAACTAGTCCCAATGAGCAGTTCTTC
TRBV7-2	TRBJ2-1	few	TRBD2	CASSLSLAGVVEQFF	TGTGCCAGCAGCTTATCTCTAGCGGGAGTTGTTGAGCAGTTCTTC